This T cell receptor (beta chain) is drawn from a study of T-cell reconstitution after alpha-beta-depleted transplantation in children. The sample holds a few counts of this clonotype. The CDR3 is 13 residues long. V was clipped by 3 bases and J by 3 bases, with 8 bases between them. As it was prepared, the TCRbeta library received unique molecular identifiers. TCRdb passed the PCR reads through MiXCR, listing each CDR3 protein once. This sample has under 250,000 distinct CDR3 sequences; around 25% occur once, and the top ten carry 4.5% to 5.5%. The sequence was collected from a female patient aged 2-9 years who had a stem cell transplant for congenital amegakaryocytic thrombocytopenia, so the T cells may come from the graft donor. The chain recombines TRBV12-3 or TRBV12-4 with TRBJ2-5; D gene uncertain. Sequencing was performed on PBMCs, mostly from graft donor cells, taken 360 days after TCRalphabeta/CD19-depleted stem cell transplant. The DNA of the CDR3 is TGTGCCAGCAGTTTTCTCCGTAAAGAGACCCAGTACTTC. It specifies CASSFLRKETQYF.